This T cell receptor beta chain originates from a study of blood T cell repertoires in COVID-19. Study information: Samples of COVID-19 (acute and convalescent) were obtained from the United States, Italy and Spain. T cells, B-cell-depleted T cells, or PBMCs supplied cDNA or gDNA.

Original processing notes: Amplification from reference gene primers served as the basis for estimated nucleated cell counts. Sequencing was performed with immunoSEQ multiplex PCR; in TCRdb, only in-frame clones are kept and a portion is missing. V and J calls and clone size are given by that table; D and trimming were obtained from the DNA. The repertoire holds a few hundred thousand clones, with 70% to 90% as singletons. This clone was recorded a few times. The sequence came from a young woman who had recovered from COVID-19. Sequencing was performed on peripheral blood.

CDR3 region: CASSVAGVGNEQFF. The CDR3 DNA is TGTGCCAGCAGTGTCGCGGGAGTAGGCAATGAGCAGTTCTTC. The chain links TRBV7-6 to TRBJ2-1, with 7 bases lining up with TRBD2. With V trimmed by 6 bases and J by 6 bases, 8 bases remained unmatched. The V gene's germline CDR1 is SGHVS and CDR2 FNYEAQ. The CDR3 extends over 14 amino acids.